The entry below gives a single T cell receptor (beta chain) sequence along with its context. Its antigen is unidentified. This entry belongs to a study of cytomegalovirus exposure and HLA in healthy donors. Study background: Some 85 million unique TCRs, all from HLA-typed donors, were included in an early release of the data.

Amplification used 60 Vbeta primers and 13 Jbeta primers. Assay used: immunoSEQ multiplex PCR; TCRdb lists only in-frame clones, some missing. This table has some 120,000 clones, under 85% appearing once. Study results and caveats: Per published accounts, TCR beta sequences correctly predicted the HLA-A and HLA-B alleles of most subjects.

This CDR3 spans 15 amino acids. CDR1 MGHRA and CDR2 YSYEKL come from the germline V gene. The trim removed 3 bases at V and 2 bases at J, leaving 4 bases unmatched. The source is a woman in her forties or fifties in good health and CMV-seropositive. The chain couples TRBV4-1 to TRBJ1-2; 9 bases line up with TRBD1. Sequences were obtained from PBMCs. The CDR3 coding sequence is TGCGCCAGCAGCCATTGGGACAGGGTCAACTATGGCTACACCTTC. Translated: CASSHWDRVNYGYTF.